The source of this T cell receptor beta chain is a study of blood T cells in healthy people across ages. At least 7 million PBMCs were isolated per sample. Sample-barcoded 5' priming and a J-beta primer mix drove a second PCR of roughly 6 to 12 cycles. One entry per CDR3 protein, called by TCRdb with MiXCR from the 5' RACE reads. The sample holds 1,100,000 or so distinct CDR3 sequences, over 35% seen once. There are a few counts of this clonotype. This receptor was identified in a woman aged 55-70 years in good health. Specimen: blood.

As DNA, the CDR3 is TGCGCCAGCAGCGAAAACACAGGGGGCTGGGAGCAGTACTTC. It yields the protein CASSENTGGWEQYF. The V and J genes are TRBV5-1 and TRBJ2-7, with TRBD1 identical over 9 bases. V dropped 4 bases and J dropped 7; count of bases not matched to a gene: 9. This CDR3 has 14 amino acids. Looked up from germline, CDR1 is SGHRS and CDR2 is YFSETQ.